These 31 T cell receptor beta chains were sequenced from one sample in a study of blood T cells in healthy people across ages. The second PCR ran about 6 to 12 cycles with a sample-barcoded 5' primer and J-beta primers. TCRdb fed the 5' RACE reads into MiXCR, producing one record per CDR3 protein. Of around 1,800,000 distinct CDR3 sequences in the sample, roughly two fifths were seen once. Sequences were obtained from blood. The receptors come from a human donor in good health.

This clonotype occurred many times. The gene calls are TRBV29-1 and TRBJ2-5; no clear D gene. Per germline, CDR1 SQVTM and CDR2 ANQGSEA. V gave up 6 bases and J gave up 2 bases, with 7 bases separating them. There are 11 residues in the CDR3. CDR3 sequence (DNA): TGCAGCGTCAAGAAACAAGAGACCCAGTACTTC. This gives the protein CSVKKQETQYF.

This clonotype appeared a single time. The chain is built from TRBV15 and TRBJ2-6; D call uncertain. This CDR3 comprises 14 residues. Trimming cost V 9 bases and J 0 bases, with 9 bases left between them. Germline CDR1 reads LNHNV; CDR2 reads YYDKDF (reference sequence). The CDR3 region is CATPSVSGANVLTF. The CDR3 nucleotides are TGTGCCACTCCATCAGTCTCTGGGGCCAACGTCCTGACTTTC. The entire variable domain, with the rest obtained from reference TRBV15 and TRBJ2-6, is as follows: DAMVIQNPRYQVTQFGKPVTLSCSQTLNHNVMYWYQQKSSQAPKLLFHYYDKDFNNEADTPDNFQSRRPNTSFCFLDIRSPGLGDTAMYLCATPSVSGANVLTFGAGSRLTVL.

This clonotype was observed a few times. The rearrangement links TRBV4-3 to TRBJ2-3; unclear D gene. The CDR3 extends over 15 amino acids. V gave up 4 bases and J gave up 5 bases, with 16 bases separating them. Germline V lookup: CDR1 LGHNA, CDR2 YSLEER. CDR3 in DNA: TGCGCCAGCAGCCGCTCCCCCTCCTTAGTAGATACGCAGTATTTT. It codes for CASSRSPSLVDTQYF.

This clonotype came up once. The rearrangement links TRBV7-2 to TRBJ1-2; 7 positions agree with TRBD1. CDR3 length: 17 amino acids. The germline V gene encodes CDR1 SGHTA and CDR2 FQGNSA. Trimming removed 4 bases from V and 5 bases from J; junction bases left unmatched: 16. The CDR3 DNA follows: TGTGCCAGCAGCTCCGGAGGAACCCGACAGGGTAGTTATGGCTACACCTTC. This encodes CASSSGGTRQGSYGYTF.

V and J are TRBV20-1 and TRBJ1-2; no clear D. Germline V CDR1 and CDR2: DFQATT, SNEGSKA (reference sequence). V was pared by 2 bases and J by 9 bases, with 13 bases between. CDR3 length equals 12 residues. The chain's CDR3 is CSARRPGSRYTF. DNA of the CDR3: TGCAGTGCTAGACGCCCCGGTAGTCGCTACACCTTC.

In regard to this clonotype: The germline gene is not matched at one end of the junction; a read error may be the cause. The V call is TRBV24-1, the J call TRBJ1-5; D might be TRBD1 (6 bases). The CDR3 extends over 12 amino acids. CDR1 KGHDR and CDR2 SFDVKD come from the germline V gene. CDR3 nucleotide sequence: TGTGCCACCCAGGGGACTGATCAGCCCCGGCATTTT. This encodes CATQGTDQPRHF.

V and J are TRBV9 and TRBJ1-1; 8 nucleotides agree with TRBD1. J gave up 6 bases and V 10 bases, and 5 bases lay outside the gene matches. This CDR3 has 11 residues. Per the germline V gene, CDR1 is SGDLS and CDR2 is YYNGEE. In nucleotides, the CDR3 is TGTGCCGACAGGGGCTGTGCTGAAGCTTTCTTT. This codes for CADRGCAEAFF. The complete variable domain, with remaining parts taken from reference TRBV9 and TRBJ1-1, reads DSGVTQTPKHLITATGQRVTLRCSPRSGDLSVYWYQQSLDQGLQFLIQYYNGEERAKGNILERFSAQQFPDLHSELNLSSLELGDSALYFCADRGCAEAFFGQGTRLTVV.

This clonotype was found a few times. A junction end diverges from the germline sequence, so it may reflect a read error. The V and J genes are TRBV12-3 or TRBV12-4 and TRBJ1-2, with 10 bases aligning to TRBD1. The CDR3 contains 17 residues. CDR3 DNA: TGTGCCAGCAGTTTGCCGCGAAGACAGGGGGCCGGGTATGGTTACACCTTC. It translates to CASSLPRRQGAGYGYTF.

V is TRBV3-1 and J is TRBJ2-1; 8 bases are a match to TRBD2. The V gene's germline CDR1 is LGHDT and CDR2 YNNKEL (reference sequence). The CDR3 sequence is 16 residues long. J lost 4 bases, V lost 1 base, and 6 bases had no gene match. CDR3 nucleotide sequence: TGTGCCAGCAGCCAAGTAAGCGGGGGTTTATACAATGAGCAGTTCTTC. As protein: CASSQVSGGLYNEQFF.

This clonotype has just a few counts. V and J are TRBV29-1 and TRBJ1-1, with 8 bases that match TRBD1. Germline CDR1 and CDR2: SQVTM and ANQGSEA. The CDR3 covers 12 residues. V gave up 6 bases and J gave up 6 bases; unmatched junction bases: 6. The CDR3 sequence is CSVARTGPEAFF. The CDR3 DNA reads as TGCAGCGTCGCCAGGACAGGGCCTGAAGCTTTCTTT.

For the CDR3, the DNA is TGTGCCAGCAGTTTCTCCAGGACAAATTGGATCATTCAGTACTTC. Translating gives CASSFSRTNWIIQYF. The rearrangement uses TRBV2 and TRBJ2-4; tentatively, D is TRBD1 (5 bases). Germline V gene data show CDR1 as SNHLY and CDR2 as FYNNEI. The V end lost 5 bases, the J end lost 9 bases, and 20 bases lay between the germline ends. The CDR3 consists of 15 residues.

This clonotype occurred a few times. The CDR3 loop reads CASSQGLAHIGELFF. The CDR3 DNA reads as TGTGCCAGCAGCCAAGGTCTAGCGCATATCGGGGAGCTGTTTTTT. The genes are TRBV4-2 and TRBJ2-2, with D possibly being TRBD2 (6 bases). The CDR3 covers 15 residues. Germline V CDR1 and CDR2: LGHNA, YNFKEQ. V shed 1 base and J shed 7 bases, with 13 bases lying between them.

V and J are TRBV12-3 or TRBV12-4 and TRBJ2-2; 7 nucleotides agree with TRBD1. The J segment lost 2 bases and the V segment lost 7 bases, leaving 7 bases of the junction unmatched. This CDR3 spans 15 amino acids. CDR3 bases: TGTGCCAGCACAGACAGGGAAGGTAACACCGGGGAGCTGTTTTTT. Its translation: CASTDREGNTGELFF.

The chain employs TRBV5-5 and TRBJ2-2; D may match TRBD1 or TRBD2 (5 bases each). The CDR3 is 18 residues long. CDR1 and CDR2 (germline): SGHKS, YYEKEE (reference sequence). With 1 base removed from V and 0 bases from J, the gap between germline ends came to 16 bases. CDR3 protein: CASSLKGTPFSNTGELFF. The CDR3 bases are TGTGCCAGCAGCTTGAAGGGGACCCCATTTTCGAACACCGGGGAGCTGTTTTTT.

This clonotype was detected a few times. The chain recombines TRBV7-3 with TRBJ2-1; 9 nucleotides match TRBD2. The CDR3 is 17 amino acids. CDR1 and CDR2 from the germline V gene are SGHTA and FQGTGA. Losses at the gene ends were 2 bases for V and 10 bases for J; bases not matched to a gene: 15. Here the CDR3 reads CASSLAPRDSGGGEQFF. CDR3 bases: TGTGCCAGCAGCTTAGCCCCCCGGGATAGCGGGGGCGGAGAGCAGTTCTTC. Full variable domain (missing parts from reference TRBV7-3 and TRBJ2-1): GAGVSQTPSNKVTEKGKYVELRCDPISGHTALYWYRQSLGQGPEFLIYFQGTGAADDSGLPNDRFFAVRPEGSVSTLKIQRTERGDSAVYLCASSLAPRDSGGGEQFFGPGTRLTVL.

The V gene is TRBV18, the J gene TRBJ1-1; TRBD1 might be the D (5 bases). The CDR3 is 15 residues long. With 1 base removed from V and 2 bases from J, the gap between germline ends came to 11 bases. Germline V gene sequence: CDR1 KGHSH, CDR2 LQKENI. DNA for the CDR3: TGTGCCAGCTCACCACGTGCGACAGCAAACACTGAAGCTTTCTTT. Translation: CASSPRATANTEAFF.

A few counts support this clonotype. The chain uses TRBV3-1 and TRBJ2-5; 7 bases fit TRBD2. The length of the CDR3 is 14 residues. CDR1 is LGHDT, CDR2 YNNKEL, per germline (reference sequence). J was trimmed by 5 bases and V by 4 bases; bases with no gene match: 7. CDR3 protein: CASSPGLDYETQYF. For the CDR3, the DNA is TGTGCCAGCAGCCCCGGACTAGATTACGAGACCCAGTACTTC.

This sequence joins TRBV29-1 and TRBJ2-1; D may be TRBD2 (5 bases). Per germline, CDR1 SQVTM and CDR2 ANQGSEA. Trimming left V 0 bases short and J 0 bases short, with 15 bases between. CDR3 size: 17 residues. CDR3 DNA sequence: TGCAGCGTTGAAGATCTACGGCGGAGGAACTCCTACAATGAGCAGTTCTTC. This encodes CSVEDLRRRNSYNEQFF.

This chain joins TRBV29-1 and TRBJ2-7; 7 bases are a match to TRBD1. The CDR3 consists of 14 residues. Germline CDR1 is SQVTM and CDR2 is ANQGSEA. V was pared by 0 bases and J by 1 base, with 3 bases of the junction left unmatched. This CDR3 reads CSVEDGTDSYEQYF. The CDR3, as DNA: TGCAGCGTTGAAGACGGGACAGATTCCTACGAGCAGTACTTC.

V and J are TRBV12-3 or TRBV12-4 and TRBJ2-7; D might be TRBD1 (6 bases). The CDR3 totals 15 residues. V was pared by 5 bases and J by 1 base, with 15 bases between. The CDR3: CASSIRGRGSYEQYF. In DNA, the CDR3 is TGTGCCAGCAGTATCAGGGGTAGGGGATCCTACGAGCAGTACTTC.

The chain combines TRBV7-2 with TRBJ2-2; no firm D call. The CDR3 contains 14 residues. V was shortened by 0 bases and J by 2 bases, with 4 bases between the two germline ends. The germline V gene has CDR1 SGHTA and CDR2 FQGNSA. In nucleotides, the CDR3 is TGTGCCAGCAGCTTAGCGCACAACACCGGGGAGCTGTTTTTT. It encodes CASSLAHNTGELFF.

In this sample, this clonotype turned up many times. This sequence joins TRBV27 and TRBJ1-6; D is ambiguous. V lost 1 base to trimming and J lost 7 bases, with 5 bases between them. Looked up from germline, CDR1 is MNHEY and CDR2 is SMNVEV (reference sequence). This CDR3 has 13 residues. The CDR3 is CASSLWGNSPLHF. CDR3 bases: TGTGCCAGCAGTTTATGGGGAAATTCACCCCTCCACTTT.

The rearrangement links TRBV5-1 to TRBJ2-7; D unresolved. CDR3 length: 13 amino acids. Deletions cut 0 bases from V and 7 bases from J, with 11 bases between. Germline lookup yields CDR1 SGHRS and CDR2 YFSETQ. CDR3: CASSLGVGKEQYF. The CDR3 region has the DNA TGCGCCAGCAGCTTGGGGGTGGGAAAGGAGCAGTACTTC.

This clonotype was seen at least ten times. The J gene is TRBJ2-7, the V gene TRBV29-1; TRBD1 might be the D (5 bases). The CDR3 runs 11 residues. With 4 bases removed from V and 7 bases from J, the gap between germline ends came to 11 bases. Germline V gives CDR1 SQVTM, CDR2 ANQGSEA. The CDR3 sequence: CSVGGRSEQYF. The CDR3, as DNA: TGCAGCGTTGGGGGCAGATCAGAGCAGTACTTC.

The CDR3 loop is CASSRHSGTLNTEAFF. CDR3 bases: TGCGCCAGCAGCAGGCACTCCGGGACCTTAAACACTGAAGCTTTCTTT. The chain has TRBV5-1 and TRBJ1-1; TRBD1 is a possible D gene (5 bases). The germline V gene has CDR1 SGHRS and CDR2 YFSETQ. This CDR3 has 16 residues. Trimming stripped 4 bases from V and 2 bases from J, with 18 bases between.

The rearrangement joins TRBV5-1 to TRBJ2-5; perhaps TRBD2 as D (5 bases). Germline V CDR1 and CDR2: SGHRS, YFSETQ. Trimming shortened V by 3 bases and J by 1 base, and 13 bases separated the two germline ends. The CDR3 is 15 residues long. Here the CDR3 DNA reads TGCGCCAGCAGCTCCCGAGGGTCCTTCCAAGAGACCCAGTACTTC. It yields the protein CASSSRGSFQETQYF.

On this clonotype: A much bigger clone sits one base away, suggesting this may be a read error. The V gene is TRBV11-2, the J gene TRBJ2-3; no definite D call. The CDR3 contains 10 residues. Germline V gene data show CDR1 as SGHAT and CDR2 as FQNNGV. Trimming pared 3 bases from V and 7 bases from J, leaving 2 bases between. CDR3 coding DNA: TGTGCCAGCAGCTTTCATACGCAGTATTTT. Translated: CASSFHTQYF.

The chain combines TRBV20-1 with TRBJ1-6, with D uncertain. This CDR3 is built from 14 residues. The V and J ends lost 3 bases and 7 bases respectively, with 13 bases between them. The germline gives CDR1 DFQATT, CDR2 SNEGSKA (reference sequence). CDR3 in DNA: TGCAGTGCTAGTCTCGGGCCCAAGAATTCACCCCTCCACTTT. Its translation is CSASLGPKNSPLHF.

V and J are TRBV28 and TRBJ1-2; 8 nucleotides match TRBD1. From germline, CDR1 is MDHEN and CDR2 SYDVKM. The J segment lost 5 bases and the V segment lost 4 bases, leaving 15 bases of the junction unmatched. The CDR3 covers 17 residues. This CDR3 reads CASSSTGEASQPYGYTF. The CDR3 region has the DNA TGTGCCAGCAGTTCGACAGGGGAAGCCTCCCAACCTTATGGCTACACCTTC.

This clonotype has more than one count but fewer than ten. At one of its ends the junction is not consistent with the germline gene, which may arise from a read error. The chain employs TRBV12-3 or TRBV12-4 and TRBJ2-3; D gene ambiguous. The CDR3 consists of 12 residues. The CDR3 reads CASSFSTDMQYF. CDR3 nucleotides: TGTGCCAGCAGTTTTAGCACAGATATGCAGTATTTT.

This clonotype was found a few times. The chain is built from TRBV7-9 and TRBJ2-4; D ambiguous. Germline V gene lookup returns CDR1 SEHNR and CDR2 FQNEAQ (reference sequence). Trimming cost V 1 base and J 1 base, with 14 bases left between them. There are 17 residues in the CDR3. CDR3 residues: CASSLDAQRSAKNIQYF. Written as DNA, the CDR3 is TGTGCCAGCAGCTTAGATGCGCAGCGATCGGCCAAAAACATTCAGTACTTC.